This TCR beta chain was documented in a study of CD8 T cells in Susac syndrome. Random hexamers were used to reverse transcribe the RNA input (about 0.5 to 1 ug). TCRdb analysed the immunoSEQ multiplex PCR reads with MiXCR anew, one entry per CDR3 protein. The sample contains 150,000 to 200,000 distinct CDR3 sequences, more than 90% of which appear only once. V shed 8 bases and J shed 5 bases, with 18 bases lying between them. The V gene's germline CDR1 is GTSNPN and CDR2 SVGIG (reference sequence). The length of the CDR3 is 13 residues. This chain links TRBV30 with TRBJ1-1; D is uncertain. The TCR was taken from a human donor in good health. Source material: CD4+ T cells from PBMCs. The CDR3 DNA reads as TGTGCCACTCGCGCCCCAGCTGGAACTGAAGCTTTCTTT. The encoded protein is CATRAPAGTEAFF.